These T cell receptor beta chains were read from a single sample in a study of PD-L1 blockade in urothelial cancer. This table comes from immunoSEQ multiplex PCR, and its TCRdb copy is limited to in-frame clones, with some not included. Among 50,000 or so clones listed, 75% to 90% were seen once. Specimen: PBMCs, collected around atezolizumab (anti-PD-L1) treatment. Receptor source: a middle-aged man with urothelial cancer. Both conserved end residues are part of each CDR3.

TRBV5-1 | CASSQLAGDSGRNIQYF
TRBV6-1 | CASSEVVGVGVPQHF
TRBV18 | CASSPMGGGQPQHF
TRBV5-4 | CASSPPGIQMNTEAFF
TRBV6-6 | CASRGFGQGNTEAFF
TRBV27 | CAGFRDKSPPSSYEQYF
TRBV11-2 | CASSSGTGEDEQYF
TRBV27 | CASTPPRGYQPQHF
TRBV18 | CASSPMGARGEQYF
TRBV4-1 | CASSQEFAGELFF